Listed here are 10 T cell receptor beta chains from one sample, sequenced in a study of Ad26.COV2.S vaccination and SARS-CoV-2 variants. This sample's treatment: around 19 received Ad26.COV2.S at low or high dose, single or two shots; 5 received placebo; per-sample allocation not given. Sampling was performed 63 days after the first vaccine or placebo injection. The table came from immunoSEQ multiplex PCR; TCRdb's copy has only in-frame clones and leaves some out. The sample includes some 250,000 clones, around 87% of them seen just once. The specimen was peripheral blood, collected in a trial of Ad26.COV2.S vaccine versus placebo. These receptors originate from a person between 18 and 60 years old who received the Ad26.COV2.S COVID-19 vaccine or a placebo.

The genes are TRBV11-2 and TRBJ1-3, with D possibly TRBD1 on 6 matching bases. Germline V gene lookup returns CDR1 SGHAT and CDR2 FQNNGV. Trimming pared 4 bases from V and 0 bases from J, leaving 10 bases between. The CDR3 covers 15 residues. CDR3 in amino acids: CASSSRGNSGNTIYF. DNA for the CDR3: TGTGCCAGCAGCTCGAGGGGGAACTCTGGAAACACCATATATTTT. Using reference TRBV11-2 and TRBJ1-3 for the parts outside the CDR3, the full variable domain is EAGVAQSPRYKIIEKRQSVAFWCNPISGHATLYWYQQILGQGPKLLIQFQNNGVVDDSQLPKDRFSAERLKGVDSTLKIQPAKLEDSAVYLCASSSRGNSGNTIYFGEGSWLTVV.

The gene calls are TRBV7-2 and TRBJ2-5; D not resolved. This CDR3 is 14 amino acids long. Between the trimmed V and J ends, which lost 5 bases and 1 base, there was a span of 11 bases. Looked up from germline, CDR1 is SGHTA and CDR2 is FQGNSA. The CDR3: CASSRRPGQETQYF. The CDR3 DNA is TGTGCCAGCAGCCGGCGGCCGGGCCAAGAGACCCAGTACTTC.

This chain links TRBV6-5 with TRBJ1-1, with 7 bases lining up with TRBD1. The CDR3 has 13 residues. J lost 11 bases, V lost 8 bases, and 14 bases had no gene match. Looked up from germline, CDR1 is MNHEY and CDR2 is SVGAGI. The CDR3 DNA reads as TGTGCCAGCGGAAAAGGGGGCGATTTCTTTGCTTTCTTT. Translating gives CASGKGGDFFAFF.

This chain uses TRBV5-1 with TRBJ1-1; tentative D call: TRBD1 (5 bases). CDR3 length: 15 residues. From germline, CDR1 is SGHRS and CDR2 YFSETQ. The V gene lost 4 bases and the J gene lost 11 bases, with 24 bases spanning the gap. The CDR3 region has the DNA TGCGCCAGCAGCCCGGGACCGGGGGGGATGAGTGGGGCTTTCTTT. Translation: CASSPGPGGMSGAFF.

Here the CDR3 DNA reads TGTGCCAGCAGCGCCGATGAGATCTACGAGCAGTACTTC. It codes for CASSADEIYEQYF. V is TRBV7-8 and J is TRBJ2-7; no clear D. This CDR3 has 13 residues. Per the germline V gene, CDR1 is SGHVS and CDR2 is FQNEAQ. The V and J ends lost 5 bases and 3 bases respectively, with 11 bases between them.

V usage is TRBV7-3 and J usage is TRBJ2-7; the match to TRBD1 covers 7 bases. The junction had 2 bases not matched to a gene; V was cut back by 1 base and J by 5 bases. From germline, CDR1 is SGHTA and CDR2 FQGTGA. CDR3 size: 13 residues. The CDR3 spells CASSLSQGDEQYF. DNA for the CDR3: TGTGCCAGCAGCTTAAGCCAGGGGGACGAGCAGTACTTC.

Only a few counts were recorded for this clone. The rearrangement links TRBV3-1 (or the pseudogene TRBV3-2) to TRBJ2-7, with D uncertain. Trimming removed 0 bases at V and 3 bases at J, with 12 bases between. CDR1 is LGHDT, CDR2 YNNKEL, per germline (reference sequence). The CDR3 is 15 amino acids. The CDR3 DNA reads TGTGCCAGCAGCCAAGATGGGGTGGGCGGCTACGAGCAGTACTTC. The encoded protein is CASSQDGVGGYEQYF.

The V and J genes are TRBV4-3 and TRBJ2-1, with 11 bases that match TRBD2. Germline-derived CDR1 and CDR2 are LGHNA and YSLEER. V lost 3 bases, J lost 8 bases, and 6 bases stayed unmatched. The CDR3 is 15 amino acids. CDR3 nucleotide sequence: TGCGCCAGCAGCCATTCCGGGACTAGCGGTGATGAGCAGTTCTTC. The encoded protein is CASSHSGTSGDEQFF.

This chain joins TRBV7-3 and TRBJ2-3; D remains unclear. This CDR3 region has 13 residues. Germline CDR1 SGHTA, CDR2 FQGTGA. Trimming stripped 0 bases from V and 10 bases from J, with 11 bases between. The CDR3 spells CASSLTTLEPQYF. CDR3 DNA sequence: TGTGCCAGCAGCTTAACGACCCTAGAACCGCAGTATTTT.

The chain carries TRBV28 and TRBJ2-2; D is uncertain. Trimming left V 1 base short and J 4 bases short, with 7 bases between. The length of the CDR3 is 14 residues. Germline CDR1 and CDR2: MDHEN and SYDVKM. In DNA, the CDR3 is TGTGCCAGCAGTTTATTCCAAATCACCGGGGAGCTGTTTTTT. Its translation is CASSLFQITGELFF.